This TCR beta chain is from a study of identical twins. This clonotype was seen only a few times. Germline V gene sequence: CDR1 SGHKS, CDR2 YYEKEE (reference sequence). The V end lost 1 base, the J end lost 4 bases, and 11 bases lay between the germline ends. The CDR3 consists of 14 residues. TCRdb re-derived calls from the 5' RACE reads in MiXCR, one entry per CDR3 protein. The table lists 690,000 or so distinct CDR3 sequences, over 5% of them singletons, with roughly 1.8% in the top ten. The receptor comes from a man aged 18 to 29 in good health. The J gene is TRBJ2-5, the V gene TRBV5-5, with D unclear. The sequenced sample was naive T cells sorted from blood. The CDR3, as DNA: TGTGCCAGCAGCTTGTCAGCGCTGGGAGAGACCCAGTACTTC. Translated, it gives CASSLSALGETQYF.